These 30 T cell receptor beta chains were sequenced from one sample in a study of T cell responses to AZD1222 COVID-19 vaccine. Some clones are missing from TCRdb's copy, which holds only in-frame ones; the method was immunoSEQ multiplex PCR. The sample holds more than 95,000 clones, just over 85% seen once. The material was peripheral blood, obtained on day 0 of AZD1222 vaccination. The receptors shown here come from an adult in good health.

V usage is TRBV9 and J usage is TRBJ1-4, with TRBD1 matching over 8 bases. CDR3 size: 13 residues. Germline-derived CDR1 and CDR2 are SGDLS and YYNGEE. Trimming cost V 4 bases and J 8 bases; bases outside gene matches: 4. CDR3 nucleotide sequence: TGTGCCAGCAGCCCTTGGACAGGGGAAAAACTGTTTTTT. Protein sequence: CASSPWTGEKLFF.

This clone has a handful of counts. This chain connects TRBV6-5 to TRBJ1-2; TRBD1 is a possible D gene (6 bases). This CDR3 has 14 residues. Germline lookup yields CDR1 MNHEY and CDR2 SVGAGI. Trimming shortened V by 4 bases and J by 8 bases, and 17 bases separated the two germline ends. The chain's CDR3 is CASSSQGGGRGYTF. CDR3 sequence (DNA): TGTGCCAGCAGTTCCCAAGGAGGGGGTCGAGGCTACACCTTC.

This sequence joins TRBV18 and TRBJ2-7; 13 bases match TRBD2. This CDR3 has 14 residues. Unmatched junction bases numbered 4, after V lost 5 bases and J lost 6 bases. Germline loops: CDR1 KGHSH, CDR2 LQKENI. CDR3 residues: CASSTTSGRGEQYF. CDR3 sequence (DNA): TGTGCCAGCTCAACTACTAGCGGGAGGGGCGAGCAGTACTTC.

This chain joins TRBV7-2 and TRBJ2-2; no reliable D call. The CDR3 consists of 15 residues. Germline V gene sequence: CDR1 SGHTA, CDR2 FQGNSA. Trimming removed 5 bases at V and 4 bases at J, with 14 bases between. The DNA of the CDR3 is TGTGCCAGCAGCACCCGTCTCTTACGCACCGGGGAGCTGTTTTTT. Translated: CASSTRLLRTGELFF.

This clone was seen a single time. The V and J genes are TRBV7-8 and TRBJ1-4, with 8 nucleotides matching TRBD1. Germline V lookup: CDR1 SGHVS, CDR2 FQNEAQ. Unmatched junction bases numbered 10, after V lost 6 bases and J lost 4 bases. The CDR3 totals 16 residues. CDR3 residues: CASSRVQGANNEKLFF. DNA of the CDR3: TGTGCCAGCAGTCGCGTTCAGGGGGCAAATAATGAAAAACTGTTTTTT.

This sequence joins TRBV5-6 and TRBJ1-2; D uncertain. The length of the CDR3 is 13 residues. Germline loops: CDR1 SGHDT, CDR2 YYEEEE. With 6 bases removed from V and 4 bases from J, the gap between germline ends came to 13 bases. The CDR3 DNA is TGTGCCAGCACCACAATTATGGTCTATGGCTACACCTTC. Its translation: CASTTIMVYGYTF.

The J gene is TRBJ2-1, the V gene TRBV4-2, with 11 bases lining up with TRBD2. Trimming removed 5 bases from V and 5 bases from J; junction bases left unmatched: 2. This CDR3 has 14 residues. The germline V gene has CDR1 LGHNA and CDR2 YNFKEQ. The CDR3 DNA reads TGTGCCAGCAGCGGGACTAGCGGAGACAATGAGCAGTTCTTC. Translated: CASSGTSGDNEQFF.

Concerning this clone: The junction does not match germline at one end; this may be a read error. CDR3 protein: CASSLTTGDRQYF. The DNA of the CDR3 is TGTGCCAGCAGCTTAACGACCGGGGATAGGCAGTATTTT. The V and J genes are TRBV7-9 and TRBJ2-3; D may be TRBD2 (5 bases). The CDR3 is 13 residues long. Germline lookup yields CDR1 SEHNR and CDR2 FQNEAQ (reference sequence).

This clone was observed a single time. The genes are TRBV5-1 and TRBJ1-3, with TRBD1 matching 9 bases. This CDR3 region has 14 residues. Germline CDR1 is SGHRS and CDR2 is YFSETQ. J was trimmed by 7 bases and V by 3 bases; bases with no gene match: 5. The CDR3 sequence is CASSSGTGRNTIYF. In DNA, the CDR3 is TGCGCCAGCAGCTCGGGGACAGGGCGGAACACCATATATTTT.

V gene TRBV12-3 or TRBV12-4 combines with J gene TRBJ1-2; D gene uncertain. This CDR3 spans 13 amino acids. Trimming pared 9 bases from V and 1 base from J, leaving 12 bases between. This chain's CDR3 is CASETVSNYGYTF. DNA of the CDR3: TGTGCCAGTGAGACGGTGAGTAACTATGGCTACACCTTC.

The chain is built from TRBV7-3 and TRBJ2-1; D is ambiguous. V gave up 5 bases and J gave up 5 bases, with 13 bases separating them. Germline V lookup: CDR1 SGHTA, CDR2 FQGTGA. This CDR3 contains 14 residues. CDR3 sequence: CASSASQIDNEQFF. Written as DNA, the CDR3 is TGTGCCAGCAGCGCCAGCCAGATAGACAATGAGCAGTTCTTC.

As DNA, the CDR3 is TGTGCCAGCAGCTTAGCGATGAGCGGACAGACCTATGGCTACACCTTC. Its protein product is CASSLAMSGQTYGYTF. J is TRBJ1-2 and V is TRBV7-2, with D possibly TRBD1 on 6 matching bases. CDR3 length equals 16 residues. The V end was cut by 0 bases, the J end by 4 bases, with 15 bases between. The germline gives CDR1 SGHTA, CDR2 FQGNSA.

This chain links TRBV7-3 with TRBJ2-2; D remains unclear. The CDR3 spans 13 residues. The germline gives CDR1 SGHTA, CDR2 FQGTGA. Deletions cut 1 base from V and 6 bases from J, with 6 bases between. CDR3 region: CASSLIFSGELFF. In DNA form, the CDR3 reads TGTGCCAGCAGCTTAATATTTTCCGGGGAGCTGTTTTTT.

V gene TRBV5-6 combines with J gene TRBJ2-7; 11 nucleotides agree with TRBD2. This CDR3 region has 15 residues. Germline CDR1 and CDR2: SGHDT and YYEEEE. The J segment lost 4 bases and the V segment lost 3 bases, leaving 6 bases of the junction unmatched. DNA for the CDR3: TGTGCCAGCAGCTCAACTAGCGGGAGTGTTTACGAGCAGTACTTC. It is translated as CASSSTSGSVYEQYF. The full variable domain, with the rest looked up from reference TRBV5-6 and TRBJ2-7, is DAGVTQSPTHLIKTRGQQVTLRCSPKSGHDTVSWYQQALGQGPQFIFQYYEEEERQRGNFPDRFSGHQFPNYSSELNVNALLLGDSALYLCASSSTSGSVYEQYFGPGTRLTVT.

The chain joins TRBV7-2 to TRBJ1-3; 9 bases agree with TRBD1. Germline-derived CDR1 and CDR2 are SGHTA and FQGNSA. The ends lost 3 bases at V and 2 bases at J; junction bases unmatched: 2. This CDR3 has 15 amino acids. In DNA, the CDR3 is TGTGCCAGCAGCTTTACAGGGGGCGCTGGAAACACCATATATTTT. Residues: CASSFTGGAGNTIYF.

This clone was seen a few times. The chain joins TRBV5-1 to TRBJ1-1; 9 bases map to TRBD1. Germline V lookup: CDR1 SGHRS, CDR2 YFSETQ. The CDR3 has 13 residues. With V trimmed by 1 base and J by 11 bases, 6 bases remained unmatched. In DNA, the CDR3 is TGCGCCAGCAGCTTGTGGCGGACAGGGGAGGCTTTCTTT. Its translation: CASSLWRTGEAFF.

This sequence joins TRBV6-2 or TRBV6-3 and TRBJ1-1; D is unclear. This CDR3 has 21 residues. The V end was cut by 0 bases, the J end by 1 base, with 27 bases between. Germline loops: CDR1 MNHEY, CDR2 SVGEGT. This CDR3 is CASSYSISHSSFVGQNTEAFF. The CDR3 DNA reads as TGTGCCAGCAGTTACTCGATTTCCCACAGTTCTTTTGTAGGTCAGAACACTGAAGCTTTCTTT.

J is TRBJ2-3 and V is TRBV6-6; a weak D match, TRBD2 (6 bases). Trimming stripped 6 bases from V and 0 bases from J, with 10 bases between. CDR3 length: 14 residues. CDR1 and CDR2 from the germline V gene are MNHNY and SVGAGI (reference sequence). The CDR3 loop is CASSPGRSTDTQYF. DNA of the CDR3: TGTGCCAGCAGCCCCGGGAGAAGCACAGATACGCAGTATTTT.

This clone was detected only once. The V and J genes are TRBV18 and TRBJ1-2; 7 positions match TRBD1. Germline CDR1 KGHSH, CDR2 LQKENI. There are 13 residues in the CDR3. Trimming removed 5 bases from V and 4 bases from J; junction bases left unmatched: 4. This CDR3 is CASSSRQGYGYTF. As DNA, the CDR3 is TGTGCCAGCTCAAGCAGACAGGGCTATGGCTACACCTTC.

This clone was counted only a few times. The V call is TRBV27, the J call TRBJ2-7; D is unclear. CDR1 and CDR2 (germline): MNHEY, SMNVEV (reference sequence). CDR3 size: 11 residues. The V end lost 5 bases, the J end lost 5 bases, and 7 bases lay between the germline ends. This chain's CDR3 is CASSRLNEQYF. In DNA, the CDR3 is TGTGCCAGCAGTCGATTAAACGAGCAGTACTTC.

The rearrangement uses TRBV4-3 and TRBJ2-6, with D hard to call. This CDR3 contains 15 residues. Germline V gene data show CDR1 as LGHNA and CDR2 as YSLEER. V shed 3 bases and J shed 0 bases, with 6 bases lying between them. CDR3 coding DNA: TGCGCCAGCAGCCACTCGGGCTCTGGGGCCAACGTCCTGACTTTC. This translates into CASSHSGSGANVLTF.

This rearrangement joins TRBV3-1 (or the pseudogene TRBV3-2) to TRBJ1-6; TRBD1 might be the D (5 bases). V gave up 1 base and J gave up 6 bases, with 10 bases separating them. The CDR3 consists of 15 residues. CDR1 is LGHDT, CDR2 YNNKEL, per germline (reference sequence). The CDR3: CASSQAGLGNSPLHF. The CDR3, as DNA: TGTGCCAGCAGCCAAGCAGGGTTGGGTAATTCACCCCTCCACTTT.

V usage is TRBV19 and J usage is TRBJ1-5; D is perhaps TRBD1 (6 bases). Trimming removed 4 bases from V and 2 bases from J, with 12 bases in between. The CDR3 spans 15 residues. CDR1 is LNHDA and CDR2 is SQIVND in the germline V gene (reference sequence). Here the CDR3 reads CASSTQGRGNQPQHF. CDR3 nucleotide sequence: TGTGCCAGTAGTACACAGGGTAGGGGCAATCAGCCCCAGCATTTT.

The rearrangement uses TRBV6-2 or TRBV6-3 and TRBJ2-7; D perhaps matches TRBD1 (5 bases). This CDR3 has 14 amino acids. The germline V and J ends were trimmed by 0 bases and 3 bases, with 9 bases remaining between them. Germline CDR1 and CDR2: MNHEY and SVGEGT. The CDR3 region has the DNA TGTGCCAGCAGTTACTCCTGGCAGGGCTACGAGCAGTACTTC. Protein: CASSYSWQGYEQYF.

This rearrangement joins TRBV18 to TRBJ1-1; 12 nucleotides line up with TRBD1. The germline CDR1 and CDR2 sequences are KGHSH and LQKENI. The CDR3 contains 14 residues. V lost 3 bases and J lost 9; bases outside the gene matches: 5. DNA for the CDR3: TGTGCCAGCTCACCTTCCGGGACAGGGGGCCAAGCTTTCTTT. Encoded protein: CASSPSGTGGQAFF.

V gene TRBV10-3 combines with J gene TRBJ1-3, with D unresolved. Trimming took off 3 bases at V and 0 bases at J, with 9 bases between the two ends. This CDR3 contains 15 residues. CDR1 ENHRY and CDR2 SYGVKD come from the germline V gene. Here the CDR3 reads CAISEREGSGNTIYF. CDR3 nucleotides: TGTGCCATCAGTGAAAGGGAAGGCTCTGGAAACACCATATATTTT.

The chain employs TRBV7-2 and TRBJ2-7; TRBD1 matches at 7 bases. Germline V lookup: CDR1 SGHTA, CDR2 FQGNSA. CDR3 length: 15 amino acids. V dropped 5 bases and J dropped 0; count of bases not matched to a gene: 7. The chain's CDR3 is CASSPPGTASYEQYF. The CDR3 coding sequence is TGTGCCAGCAGCCCTCCCGGGACAGCCTCCTACGAGCAGTACTTC.

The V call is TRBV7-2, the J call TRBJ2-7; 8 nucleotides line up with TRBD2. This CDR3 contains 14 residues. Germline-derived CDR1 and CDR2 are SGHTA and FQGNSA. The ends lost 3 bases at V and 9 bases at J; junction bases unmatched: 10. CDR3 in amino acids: CASSFAGGAWVQYF. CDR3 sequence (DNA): TGTGCCAGCAGCTTTGCGGGAGGAGCCTGGGTGCAGTACTTC. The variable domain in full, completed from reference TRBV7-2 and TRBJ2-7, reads GAGVSQSPSNKVTEKGKDVELRCDPISGHTALYWYRQSLGQGLEFLIYFQGNSAPDKSGLPSDRFSAERTGGSVSTLTIQRTQQEDSAVYLCASSFAGGAWVQYFGPGTRLTVT.

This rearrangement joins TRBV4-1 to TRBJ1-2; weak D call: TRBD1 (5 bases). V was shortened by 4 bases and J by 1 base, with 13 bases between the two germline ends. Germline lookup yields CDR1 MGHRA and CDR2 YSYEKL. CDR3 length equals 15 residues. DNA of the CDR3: TGCGCCAGCAGCCCGGGACGGGGAAATAACTATGGCTACACCTTC. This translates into CASSPGRGNNYGYTF.

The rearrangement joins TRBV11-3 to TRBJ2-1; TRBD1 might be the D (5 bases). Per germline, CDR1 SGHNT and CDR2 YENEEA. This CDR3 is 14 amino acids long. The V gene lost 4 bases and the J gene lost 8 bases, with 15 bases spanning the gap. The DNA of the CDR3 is TGTGCCAGCAGCTCCGGACAACTGGTGGATGAGCAGTTCTTC. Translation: CASSSGQLVDEQFF.